These 32 T cell receptor beta chains were all obtained from the same sample, sequenced in a study of blood T cell repertoires in COVID-19. Libraries were prepared by immunoSEQ multiplex PCR; TCRdb keeps only in-frame clonotypes and omits some of them. Of 150,000 or so clones in the sample, roughly 82% are singletons; the top ten hold roughly 15%. Specimen: PBMCs or T cells enriched from blood (not recorded which). These receptor sequences come from a man aged 45-60 years who had recovered from COVID-19.

The rearrangement links TRBV12-3 or TRBV12-4 to TRBJ1-5, with unresolved D. The CDR3 runs to 13 residues. The V end was cut by 1 base, the J end by 5 bases, with 6 bases between. The CDR3 region is CASSLDGYQPQHF. The CDR3 coding sequence is TGTGCCAGCAGTTTAGATGGCTATCAGCCCCAGCATTTT.

The rearrangement joins TRBV5-4 to TRBJ1-1, with TRBD1 identical over 7 bases. The CDR3 contains 14 residues. The V segment lost 1 base and the J segment 1 base; nucleotides outside the gene matches: 1. CDR1 and CDR2 from the germline V gene are SGHNT and YYREEE (reference sequence). CDR3: CASSLNRGNTEAFF. CDR3 nucleotide sequence: TGTGCCAGCAGCTTGAACAGGGGGAACACTGAAGCTTTCTTT.

This chain links TRBV3-1 (or the pseudogene TRBV3-2) with TRBJ2-3, with TRBD2 matching over 10 bases. V was clipped by 5 bases and J by 2 bases; unmatched bases: 4. The germline CDR1 and CDR2 sequences are LGHDT and YNNKEL (reference sequence). CDR3 length: 15 residues. The CDR3 nucleotides are TGTGCCAGCAGCTTTCTAGCGGGGGCCACAGATACGCAGTATTTT. Translation: CASSFLAGATDTQYF.

The V and J genes are TRBV9 and TRBJ1-1, with TRBD1 matching over 8 bases. The germline V gene encodes CDR1 SGDLS and CDR2 YYNGEE. The J segment lost 0 bases and the V segment lost 4 bases, leaving 5 bases of the junction unmatched. The CDR3 is 15 residues long. DNA for the CDR3: TGTGCCAGCAGCCCCCGGGACAGGATGAACACTGAAGCTTTCTTT. This gives the protein CASSPRDRMNTEAFF. The full variable domain, its missing parts supplied by reference TRBV9 and TRBJ1-1, is DSGVTQTPKHLITATGQRVTLRCSPRSGDLSVYWYQQSLDQGLQFLIQYYNGEERAKGNILERFSAQQFPDLHSELNLSSLELGDSALYFCASSPRDRMNTEAFFGQGTRLTVV.

The genes are TRBV9 and TRBJ1-4; D ambiguous. Germline CDR1 is SGDLS and CDR2 is YYNGEE. The CDR3 runs 15 residues. Trimming took off 3 bases at V and 5 bases at J, with 14 bases between the two ends. CDR3 protein: CASSGEEFLNEKLFF. The CDR3 bases are TGTGCCAGCAGCGGAGAAGAATTTCTAAATGAAAAACTGTTTTTT.

V is TRBV27 and J is TRBJ1-6; 8 bases match TRBD1. The CDR3 has 14 amino acids. From germline, CDR1 is MNHEY and CDR2 SMNVEV (reference sequence). With 5 bases clipped from V and 4 bases from J, the junction kept 1 base outside the gene matches. In nucleotides, the CDR3 is TGTGCCAGCAGTCGACAGGGGTATAATTCACCCCTCCACTTT. Protein sequence: CASSRQGYNSPLHF.

The chain has TRBV5-1 and TRBJ2-1; 14 bases are a match to TRBD2. This CDR3 comprises 16 residues. The V gene's germline CDR1 is SGHRS and CDR2 YFSETQ. The junction had 8 bases not matched to a gene; V was cut back by 4 bases and J by 8 bases. Here the CDR3 reads CASSGGLAGGLDEQFF. CDR3 nucleotides: TGCGCCAGCAGCGGTGGACTAGCGGGGGGTCTAGATGAGCAGTTCTTC. Complete variable domain (other parts from reference TRBV5-1 and TRBJ2-1): KAGVTQTPRYLIKTRGQQVTLSCSPISGHRSVSWYQQTPGQGLQFLFEYFSETQRNKGNFPGRFSGRQFSNSRSEMNVSTLELGDSALYLCASSGGLAGGLDEQFFGPGTRLTVL.

The chain carries TRBV6-1 and TRBJ2-1, with D tentatively TRBD2 (6 bases). V gave up 1 base and J gave up 0 bases, with 7 bases separating them. This CDR3 comprises 15 residues. Germline V lookup: CDR1 MNHNS, CDR2 SASEGT. The chain's CDR3 is CASSEDGGSYNEQFF. CDR3 in DNA: TGTGCCAGCAGTGAAGACGGGGGCTCCTACAATGAGCAGTTCTTC.

The chain's CDR3 is CASSDGSSYNEQFF. The CDR3, as DNA: TGTGCCAGTAGTGACGGGAGCTCCTACAATGAGCAGTTCTTC. The genes are TRBV19 and TRBJ2-1; D is possibly TRBD2 (6 bases). V was pared by 5 bases and J by 0 bases, with 8 bases between. The length of the CDR3 is 14 residues. Germline lookup yields CDR1 LNHDA and CDR2 SQIVND (reference sequence).

A single count supports this clone. The rearrangement joins TRBV11-2 to TRBJ2-3; 7 positions agree with TRBD1. CDR3 size: 14 residues. V was clipped by 5 bases and J by 2 bases; unmatched bases: 4. Germline assignment: CDR1 SGHAT and CDR2 FQNNGV. For the CDR3, the DNA is TGTGCCAGCAGCCCGGGACAGCACACAGATACGCAGTATTTT. It codes for CASSPGQHTDTQYF.

This chain links TRBV11-2 with TRBJ2-5; 10 bases line up with TRBD2. This CDR3 is built from 16 residues. CDR1 and CDR2 (germline): SGHAT, FQNNGV. V shed 0 bases, J shed 2 bases, and the junction held 3 bases outside the gene matches. The DNA of the CDR3 is TGTGCCAGCAGCTTAGAGCTACTAGCGGGGCAAGAGACCCAGTACTTC. It yields the protein CASSLELLAGQETQYF.

This chain uses TRBV21-1 with TRBJ1-1. TRBV21-1 is listed as a pseudogene. The CDR3 is made up of 12 amino acids. The CDR3 region has the DNA TGTGCCAGCAGCAAAGAAGCCACTGAAGCTTTCTTT. This encodes CASSKEATEAFF.

The chain joins TRBV4-1 to TRBJ2-2; 11 nucleotides align to TRBD2. In germline, CDR1 is MGHRA, CDR2 YSYEKL. The J segment lost 7 bases and the V segment lost 6 bases, leaving 7 bases of the junction unmatched. The CDR3 loop spans 15 amino acids. For the CDR3, the DNA is TGCGCCAGCAGGCTAGCGGGGGGCAGAGGCGGGGAGCTGTTTTTT. Its protein is CASRLAGGRGGELFF.

This sequence joins TRBV18 and TRBJ1-1; possible D gene TRBD1, 5 bases. CDR3 length: 13 amino acids. Trimming pared 4 bases from V and 4 bases from J, leaving 10 bases between. Germline values: CDR1 KGHSH, CDR2 LQKENI. Written as DNA, the CDR3 is TGTGCCAGCTCACGGGGGGAGCGCACTGAAGCTTTCTTT. Its protein is CASSRGERTEAFF.

This chain uses TRBV2 with TRBJ1-5; possibly TRBD1 for D (5 bases). From germline, CDR1 is SNHLY and CDR2 FYNNEI. The CDR3 consists of 13 residues. Trimming shortened V by 4 bases and J by 4 bases, and 8 bases separated the two germline ends. The CDR3, as DNA: TGTGCCAGCAGTGGGACAACGAATCAGCCCCAGCATTTT. It translates to CASSGTTNQPQHF.

For this clone: One junction end does not reproduce the germline sequence, and a read error may be involved. This chain links TRBV7-7 with TRBJ1-4; 8 bases agree with TRBD1. Per the germline V gene, CDR1 is SSHAT and CDR2 is FNYEAQ (reference sequence). CDR3 length equals 18 residues. This chain's CDR3 is CASSLAATGVESTEKLFF. Written as DNA, the CDR3 is TGTGCTAGCAGCTTAGCGGCGACAGGGGTTGAGAGCACCGAAAAACTGTTTTTT. The whole variable domain, remainder taken from reference TRBV7-7 and TRBJ1-4, is GAGVSQSPRYKVTKRGQDVTLRCDPISSHATLYWYQQALGQGPEFLTYFNYEAQPDKSGLPSDRFSAERPEGSISTLTIQRTEQRDSAMYRCASSLAATGVESTEKLFFGSGTQLSVL.

The J gene is TRBJ2-2, the V gene TRBV7-8; TRBD1 aligns across 11 bases. The length of the CDR3 is 15 residues. V shed 5 bases, J shed 7 bases, and the junction held 6 bases outside the gene matches. CDR1 and CDR2 (germline): SGHVS, FQNEAQ. Here the CDR3 reads CASSRGQGADGELFF. CDR3 sequence (DNA): TGTGCCAGCAGCCGAGGACAGGGGGCGGACGGGGAGCTGTTTTTT.

The gene calls are TRBV29-1 and TRBJ1-1; 12 nucleotides agree with TRBD1. There are 12 residues in the CDR3. Germline assignment: CDR1 SQVTM and CDR2 ANQGSEA. V shed 7 bases and J 5 bases; nucleotides not matched to a gene: 2. This CDR3 reads CSGDRGLTEAFF. The CDR3 bases are TGCAGCGGGGACAGGGGGCTTACTGAAGCTTTCTTT.

This chain connects TRBV6-5 to TRBJ2-7; 7 positions agree with TRBD1. With V trimmed by 2 bases and J by 4 bases, 5 bases remained unmatched. The CDR3 runs 14 residues. Germline V gives CDR1 MNHEY, CDR2 SVGAGI. CDR3 loop: CASSYQTGKYEQYF. The CDR3, as DNA: TGTGCCAGCAGTTACCAGACAGGGAAATACGAGCAGTACTTC.

V gene TRBV4-2 combines with J gene TRBJ2-7, with D perhaps TRBD1 (5 bases). Germline V gene sequence: CDR1 LGHNA, CDR2 YNFKEQ. The CDR3 spans 15 residues. Trimming pared 0 bases from V and 7 bases from J, leaving 16 bases between. CDR3 protein: CASSQEAPGSGEQYF. The CDR3, as DNA: TGTGCCAGCAGCCAAGAGGCCCCCGGCTCAGGGGAGCAGTACTTC.

This clone showed up just once. The CDR3, as DNA: TGTGCCAGCAGCCCAGTGATGGCTTGGGGCTACACCTTC. It encodes CASSPVMAWGYTF. The rearrangement uses TRBV7-8 and TRBJ1-2; D is undetermined. Germline V gives CDR1 SGHVS, CDR2 FQNEAQ. V was shortened by 5 bases and J by 8 bases, with 15 bases between the two germline ends. The CDR3 is 13 residues long.

The J gene is TRBJ1-1, the V gene TRBV3-1 (or the pseudogene TRBV3-2); D unresolved. V was cut by 0 bases and J by 4 bases, with 9 bases left in between. Germline CDR1 is LGHDT and CDR2 is YNNKEL (reference sequence). This CDR3 is 14 amino acids long. In nucleotides, the CDR3 is TGTGCCAGCAGCCAAGATTCATTTAGCACTGAAGCTTTCTTT. As protein: CASSQDSFSTEAFF.

This clone was counted between two and nine times. One end of the junction is discordant with germline, which a read error may explain. The chain carries TRBV29-1 and TRBJ2-7; TRBD1 aligns across 7 bases. Germline CDR1 and CDR2: SQVTM and ANQGSEA. The CDR3 loop spans 12 amino acids. Here the CDR3 DNA reads TGCAGCGTTGAAGTCTCTCTGGGACAGCCCCTCTTC. Translating gives CSVEVSLGQPLF.

This chain connects TRBV29-1 to TRBJ1-1; weak D call: TRBD1 (6 bases). Trimming removed 4 bases from V and 0 bases from J, with 15 bases in between. The CDR3 runs to 15 residues. Per the germline V gene, CDR1 is SQVTM and CDR2 is ANQGSEA. Here the CDR3 reads CSVVKGRGMNTEAFF. CDR3 in DNA: TGCAGCGTTGTGAAGGGCAGGGGAATGAACACTGAAGCTTTCTTT.

The V gene is TRBV28, the J gene TRBJ1-3, with D possibly being TRBD1 (5 bases). In germline, CDR1 is MDHEN, CDR2 SYDVKM. Trimming removed 0 bases from V and 3 bases from J, with 12 bases in between. This CDR3 is built from 16 residues. The DNA of the CDR3 is TGTGCCAGCAGTTTATGGGGGGGAGGCGGTGGAAACACCATATATTTT. The encoded protein is CASSLWGGGGGNTIYF.

V usage is TRBV27 and J usage is TRBJ1-6, with a possible D match to TRBD1 (6 bases). V lost 4 bases to trimming and J lost 6 bases, with 10 bases between them. The CDR3 is 14 residues long. CDR1 MNHEY and CDR2 SMNVEV come from the germline V gene (reference sequence). The CDR3 loop is CASSWGQTNSPLHF. CDR3 coding DNA: TGTGCCAGCAGTTGGGGGCAGACTAATTCACCCCTCCACTTT.

Here the CDR3 reads CATSRAVLSFDRGGNQPQHF. CDR3 sequence (DNA): TGTGCCACCAGCAGAGCTGTACTTTCATTCGACAGGGGTGGTAATCAGCCCCAGCATTTT. The chain is built from TRBV15 and TRBJ1-5, with 8 bases identical to TRBD1. This CDR3 comprises 20 residues. The V gene's germline CDR1 is LNHNV and CDR2 YYDKDF (reference sequence). J gave up 4 bases and V 1 base, and 18 bases lay outside the gene matches.

This sequence joins TRBV6-5 and TRBJ2-2, with TRBD2 identical over 13 bases. The germline V gene has CDR1 MNHEY and CDR2 SVGAGI. This CDR3 comprises 14 residues. V shed 7 bases, J shed 9 bases, and the junction held 5 bases outside the gene matches. The CDR3 region is CASTTSGGARELFF. In DNA form, the CDR3 reads TGTGCCAGCACCACTAGCGGGGGGGCCAGGGAGCTGTTTTTT.

This clone was seen a handful of times. The chain joins TRBV6-4 to TRBJ1-1, with 9 bases aligning to TRBD1. The CDR3 has 14 amino acids. CDR1 and CDR2 from the germline V gene are MRHNA and SNTAGT. V was pared by 2 bases and J by 3 bases, with 1 base of the junction left unmatched. The CDR3 nucleotides are TGTGCCAGCAGTGACCGGGACAGGGACACTGAAGCTTTCTTT. Encoded protein: CASSDRDRDTEAFF.

This clone was observed once. This chain links TRBV7-9 with TRBJ2-5, with 10 bases identical to TRBD1. CDR1 and CDR2 (germline): SEHNR, FQNEAQ (reference sequence). This CDR3 contains 15 residues. Trimming at V came to 5 bases and at J to 7 bases, leaving 10 bases not matched to a gene. The CDR3 bases are TGTGCCAGCAGCCCCCGGGACAGGGGCACCCGGACCCAGTACTTC. Residues: CASSPRDRGTRTQYF.

The rearrangement uses TRBV28 and TRBJ1-2, with 7 bases that match TRBD1. Trimming at V came to 5 bases and at J to 6 bases, leaving 15 bases not matched to a gene. CDR1 is MDHEN and CDR2 is SYDVKM in the germline V gene. CDR3 length equals 16 residues. This chain's CDR3 is CASSQHFRDRYNGYTF. The CDR3 coding sequence is TGTGCCAGCAGTCAACACTTCCGGGACAGATATAATGGCTACACCTTC.

The genes are TRBV3-1 (or the pseudogene TRBV3-2) and TRBJ2-1, with TRBD2 identical over 7 bases. Trimming cost V 0 bases and J 5 bases; bases outside gene matches: 7. The CDR3 totals 16 residues. In germline, CDR1 is LGHDT, CDR2 YNNKEL (reference sequence). The CDR3, as DNA: TGTGCCAGCAGCCAAGATTGGGGGGGTCGACACAATGAGCAGTTCTTC. Amino acids: CASSQDWGGRHNEQFF.